These 3 T cell receptor beta chains share one sample of origin, sequenced in a study of blood T cell repertoires in COVID-19. Method: immunoSEQ multiplex PCR; TCRdb's copy keeps in-frame clones and lacks some. The table records 55,000 to 85,000 clones, around 85% of them present only once. The sequenced sample consisted of peripheral blood. These receptors all stem from a human donor in a cohort sampled during active COVID-19.

V gene TRBV14 combines with J gene TRBJ2-5; D might be TRBD2 (6 bases). The germline V gene encodes CDR1 SGHDN and CDR2 FVKESK. The CDR3 runs to 16 residues. Deletions cut 2 bases from V and 2 bases from J, with 15 bases between. CDR3 loop: CASSQRPLAAQETQYF. CDR3 coding DNA: TGTGCCAGCAGCCAACGACCTTTAGCGGCTCAAGAGACCCAGTACTTC.

This rearrangement joins TRBV19 to TRBJ1-2; TRBD1 agrees at 8 bases. The CDR3 runs 16 residues. J was trimmed by 1 base and V by 5 bases; bases with no gene match: 9. Looked up from germline, CDR1 is LNHDA and CDR2 is SQIVND (reference sequence). In DNA form, the CDR3 reads TGTGCCAGTAGTTTTGAAGGGACAGGTGGTAACTATGGCTACACCTTC. Translating it yields CASSFEGTGGNYGYTF.

This clone has a single count. Other DNA sequences from this sample encode an identical CDR3 as well. The gene calls are TRBV28 and TRBJ1-4; 7 nucleotides align to TRBD1. The CDR3 is 14 residues long. From germline, CDR1 is MDHEN and CDR2 SYDVKM. J was trimmed by 0 bases and V by 8 bases; bases with no gene match: 3. This CDR3 reads CASETGATNEKLFF. The CDR3 DNA is TGTGCCAGCGAAACAGGGGCAACTAATGAAAAACTGTTTTTT.